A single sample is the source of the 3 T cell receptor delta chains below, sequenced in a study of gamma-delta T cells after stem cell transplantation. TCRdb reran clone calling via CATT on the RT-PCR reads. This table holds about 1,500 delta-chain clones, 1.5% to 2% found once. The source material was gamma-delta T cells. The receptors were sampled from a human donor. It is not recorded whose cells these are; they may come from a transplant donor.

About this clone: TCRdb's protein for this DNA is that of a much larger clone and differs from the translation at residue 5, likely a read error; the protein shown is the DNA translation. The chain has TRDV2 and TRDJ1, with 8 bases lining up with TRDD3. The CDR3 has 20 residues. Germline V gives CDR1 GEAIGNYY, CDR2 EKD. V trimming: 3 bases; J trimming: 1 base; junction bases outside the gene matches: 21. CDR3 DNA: TGTGCCTGTGACGCCGTCTCGAACCCGGGATACGGGGAACCCACCGATAAACTCATCTTT. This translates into CACDAVSNPGYGEPTDKLIF.

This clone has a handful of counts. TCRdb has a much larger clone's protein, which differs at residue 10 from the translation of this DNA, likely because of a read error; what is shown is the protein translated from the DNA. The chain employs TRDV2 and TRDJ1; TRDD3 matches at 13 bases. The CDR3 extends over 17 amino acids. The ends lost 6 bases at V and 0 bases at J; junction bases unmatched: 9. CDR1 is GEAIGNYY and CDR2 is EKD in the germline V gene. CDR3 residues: CACYSVLGDTYTDKLIF. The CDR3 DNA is TGTGCCTGTTACTCAGTACTGGGGGATACGTACACCGATAAACTCATCTTT.

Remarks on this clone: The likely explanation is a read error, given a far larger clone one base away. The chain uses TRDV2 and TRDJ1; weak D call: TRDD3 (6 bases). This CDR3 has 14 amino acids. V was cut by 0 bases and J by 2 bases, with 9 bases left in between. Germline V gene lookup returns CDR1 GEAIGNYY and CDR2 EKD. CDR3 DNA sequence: TGTGCCTGTGACACCCGGGGATCTACCGATAAACTCATCTTT. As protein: CACDTRGSTDKLIF.